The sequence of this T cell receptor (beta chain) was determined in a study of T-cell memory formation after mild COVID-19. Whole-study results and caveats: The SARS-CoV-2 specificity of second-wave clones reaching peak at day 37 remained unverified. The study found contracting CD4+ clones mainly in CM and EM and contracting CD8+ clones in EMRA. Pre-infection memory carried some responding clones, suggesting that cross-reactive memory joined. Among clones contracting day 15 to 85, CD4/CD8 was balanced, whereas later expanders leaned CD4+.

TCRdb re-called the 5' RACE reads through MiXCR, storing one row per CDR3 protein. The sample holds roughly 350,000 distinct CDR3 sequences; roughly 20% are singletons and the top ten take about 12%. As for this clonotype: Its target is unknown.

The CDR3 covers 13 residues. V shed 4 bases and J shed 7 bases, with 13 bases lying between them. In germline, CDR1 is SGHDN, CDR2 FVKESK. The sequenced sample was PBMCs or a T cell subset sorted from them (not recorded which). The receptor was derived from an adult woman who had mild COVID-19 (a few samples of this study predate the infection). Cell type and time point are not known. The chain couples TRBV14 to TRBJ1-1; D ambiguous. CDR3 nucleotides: TGTGCCAGCAGCCTCGACCGACAAATTGAAGCTTTCTTT. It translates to CASSLDRQIEAFF.